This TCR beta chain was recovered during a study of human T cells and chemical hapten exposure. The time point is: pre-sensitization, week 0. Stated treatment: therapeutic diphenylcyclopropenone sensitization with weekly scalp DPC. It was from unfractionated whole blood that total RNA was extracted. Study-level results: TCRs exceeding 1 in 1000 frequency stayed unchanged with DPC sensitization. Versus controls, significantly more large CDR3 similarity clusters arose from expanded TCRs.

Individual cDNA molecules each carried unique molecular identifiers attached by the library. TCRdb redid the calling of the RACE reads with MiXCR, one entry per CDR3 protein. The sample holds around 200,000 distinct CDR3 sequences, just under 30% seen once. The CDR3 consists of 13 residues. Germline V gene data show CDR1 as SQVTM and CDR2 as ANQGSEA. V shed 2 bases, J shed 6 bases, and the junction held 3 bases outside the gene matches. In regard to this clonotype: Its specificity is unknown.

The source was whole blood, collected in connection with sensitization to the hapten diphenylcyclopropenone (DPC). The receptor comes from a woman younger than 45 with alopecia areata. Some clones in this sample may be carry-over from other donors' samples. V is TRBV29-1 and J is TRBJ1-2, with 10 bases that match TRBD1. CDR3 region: CSVERGQGNGYTF. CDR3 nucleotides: TGCAGCGTTGAAAGGGGACAGGGGAATGGCTACACCTTC.